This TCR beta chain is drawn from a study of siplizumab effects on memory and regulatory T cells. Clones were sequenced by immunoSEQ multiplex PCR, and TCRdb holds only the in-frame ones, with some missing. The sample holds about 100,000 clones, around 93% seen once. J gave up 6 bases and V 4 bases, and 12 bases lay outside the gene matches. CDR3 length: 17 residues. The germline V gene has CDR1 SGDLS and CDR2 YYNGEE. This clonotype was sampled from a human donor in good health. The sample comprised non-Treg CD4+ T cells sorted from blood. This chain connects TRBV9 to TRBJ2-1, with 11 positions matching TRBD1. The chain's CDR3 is CASSPSLLGTGGNEQFF. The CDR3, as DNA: TGTGCCAGCAGCCCCTCTCTTTTGGGGACAGGGGGCAATGAGCAGTTCTTC. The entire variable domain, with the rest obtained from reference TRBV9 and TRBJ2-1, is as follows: DSGVTQTPKHLITATGQRVTLRCSPRSGDLSVYWYQQSLDQGLQFLIQYYNGEERAKGNILERFSAQQFPDLHSELNLSSLELGDSALYFCASSPSLLGTGGNEQFFGPGTRLTVL.